A selection of T cell receptor beta chains follows, all from one sample in a study of T cell repertoires in cytomegalovirus infection. Their antigens remain unidentified. TCRdb analysed the reads with MiXCR anew, one entry per CDR3 protein. This table holds roughly 78,000 distinct CDR3 sequences, about 40% found once. The sample here was CD8+ T cells from cultured PBMCs, taken from culture after CMV antigen stimulation. All receptors come from a human donor in good health (CMV status not recorded). Some clones in this sample may be carry-over from other donors' samples. CDR3s include the opening cysteine and the closing phenylalanine or tryptophan. D genes are given only for firm matches. The size of a clone is reported for some rows only, either as once, few or many, or as a class for expanded clones.

once,TRBJ2-7,TRBD1,TRBV5-4,CASSLWDSSYEQYF,TGTGCCAGCAGCTTGTGGGACAGCTCCTACGAGCAGTACTTC
NA,TRBJ2-3,TRBD2,TRBV5-4,CASSPEGLAGGPSTDTQYF,TGTGCCAGCAGCCCTGAGGGACTAGCGGGGGGCCCTAGCACAGATACGCAGTATTTT
once,TRBJ2-3,TRBD1,TRBV28,CASSLGDSFSTDTQYF,TGTGCCAGCAGTTTGGGGGACAGTTTTAGCACAGATACGCAGTATTTT
few,TRBJ2-3,NA,TRBV11-2,CASSLAASTDTQYF,TGTGCCAGCAGCTTAGCGGCGAGTACAGATACGCAGTATTTT
many,TRBJ1-1,TRBD1,TRBV7-8,CASSRGTGGITEAFF,TGTGCCAGCAGCAGAGGGACAGGGGGAATCACTGAAGCTTTCTTT
few,TRBJ2-5,NA,TRBV5-1,CASSLGWGLAQETQYF,TGCGCCAGCAGCTTGGGTTGGGGATTGGCCCAAGAGACCCAGTACTTC
few,TRBJ1-2,NA,TRBV25-1,CASSGYFGNYGYTF,TGTGCCAGCAGTGGATATTTTGGGAACTATGGCTACACCTTC
many,TRBJ1-1,NA,TRBV7-2,CASSSNTAGAMNTEAFF,TGTGCCAGCAGCTCCAACACCGCAGGTGCGATGAACACTGAAGCTTTCTTT
many,TRBJ2-5,NA,TRBV7-3,CASSLGGWPQETQYF,TGTGCCAGCAGCTTGGGTGGATGGCCTCAAGAGACCCAGTACTTC
few,TRBJ2-7,TRBD2,TRBV6-1,CASSEDAGGSSYEQYF,TGTGCCAGCAGTGAAGATGCGGGGGGGAGCTCCTACGAGCAGTACTTC
few,TRBJ2-7,TRBD2,TRBV11-2,CASSLQRGELEQYF,TGTGCCAGCAGCTTACAGCGGGGGGAACTCGAGCAGTACTTC
NA,TRBJ1-2,NA,TRBV7-6,CASSLSGRIPGSPNYGYTF,TGTGCCAGCAGCTTATCGGGTCGGATCCCGGGCAGCCCGAACTATGGCTACACCTTC
NA,TRBJ1-6,TRBD1,TRBV4-3,CASSQEGQGSNSPLHF,TGCGCCAGCAGCCAGGAGGGACAGGGTAGTAATTCACCCCTCCACTTT
once,TRBJ2-7,NA,TRBV28,CASSFEGISYEQYF,TGTGCCAGCAGTTTTGAAGGGATCTCCTACGAGCAGTACTTC
NA,TRBJ2-7,NA,TRBV7-9,CASEGSYEQYF,TGTGCCAGCGAGGGCTCCTACGAGCAGTACTTC
NA,TRBJ2-1,NA,TRBV7-2,CASSSTRIPYNEQFF,TGTGCCAGCAGCTCAACCCGTATCCCCTACAATGAGCAGTTCTTC
many,TRBJ2-5,TRBD2,TRBV7-2,CASSLVDLAGQETQYF,TGTGCCAGCAGCTTAGTAGATCTAGCGGGGCAGGAGACCCAGTACTTC
few,TRBJ1-5,NA,TRBV9,CASSPSDGLGEPQHF,TGTGCCAGCAGCCCTTCGGACGGTTTGGGCGAGCCCCAGCATTTT
few,TRBJ2-5,NA,TRBV7-8,CASSAGGGETQYF,TGTGCCAGCAGCGCCGGGGGCGGAGAGACCCAGTACTTC
NA,TRBJ2-7,NA,TRBV7-6,CASSLGTETYEQYF,TGTGCCAGCAGCTTAGGGACAGAAACCTACGAGCAGTACTTC
NA,TRBJ1-5,NA,TRBV19,CASTYGQTSNQPQHF,TGTGCCAGTACGTACGGACAGACTAGCAATCAGCCCCAGCATTTT
NA,TRBJ1-5,NA,TRBV19,CASSIVREQPQHF,TGTGCCAGTAGTATAGTACGGGAACAGCCCCAGCATTTT
NA,TRBJ1-4,NA,TRBV7-9,CASSAGVQTGLNEKLFF,TGTGCCAGCAGCGCGGGGGTGCAAACAGGATTAAATGAAAAACTGTTTTTT
NA,TRBJ1-2,NA,TRBV12-3/TRBV12-4,CASSLLTETNYGYTF,TGTGCCAGCAGTTTATTGACAGAGACTAACTATGGCTACACCTTC
NA,TRBJ2-7,NA,TRBV4-1,CASSQDGLDVYEQYF,TGCGCCAGCAGCCAAGATGGCCTAGACGTCTACGAGCAGTACTTC
many,TRBJ2-1,NA,TRBV10-3,CAISDVNEQFF,TGTGCCATCAGTGATGTGAATGAGCAGTTCTTC
NA,TRBJ2-6,NA,TRBV19,CASSYGLSVLTF,TGTGCCAGTAGTTACGGGCTTAGCGTCCTGACTTTC
many,TRBJ1-1,NA,TRBV7-2,CASSLAQVFGKYMNTEAFF,TGTGCCAGCTCCTTAGCCCAGGTCTTTGGCAAATACATGAACACTGAAGCTTTCTTT
NA,TRBJ2-7,TRBD2,TRBV28,CASSAAVAGFTYEQYF,TGTGCCAGCAGTGCTGCGGTAGCGGGGTTTACCTACGAGCAGTACTTC
once,TRBJ2-7,TRBD2,TRBV5-1,CASSLAGLAGTEQYF,TGCGCCAGCAGCTTGGCGGGACTAGCGGGGACTGAGCAGTACTTC
NA,TRBJ2-7,NA,TRBV5-6,CASSGRTYPYEQYF,TGTGCCAGCAGCGGAAGGACGTACCCCTACGAGCAGTACTTC
NA,TRBJ2-7,NA,TRBV7-2,CASSRVGEVTSYEQYF,TGTGCCAGCAGTCGAGTAGGGGAGGTTACGTCCTACGAGCAGTACTTC
once,TRBJ2-3,NA,TRBV11-2,CASSLGLMGTQYF,TGTGCCAGCAGCTTAGGATTAATGGGTACGCAGTATTTT
few,TRBJ1-3,NA,TRBV12-5,CASGFKRTTLSGNTIYF,TGTGCTAGTGGTTTCAAAAGGACAACTTTATCTGGAAACACCATATATTTT
few,TRBJ2-3,NA,TRBV28,CASSLYEAADTQYF,TGTGCCAGCAGTTTATACGAAGCAGCAGATACGCAGTATTTT
NA,TRBJ2-3,NA,TRBV20-1,CSARLDRTDTQYF,TGCAGTGCTCGACTGGATAGAACAGATACGCAGTATTTT
NA,TRBJ2-2,TRBD1,TRBV28,CASSLSRTGGYAGELFF,TGTGCCAGCAGTTTATCCCGGACAGGGGGTTACGCCGGGGAGCTGTTTTTT
NA,TRBJ2-3,TRBD2,TRBV4-1,CASSQDWERGDADTQYF,TGCGCCAGCAGCCAAGATTGGGAGCGGGGGGACGCAGATACGCAGTATTTT
few,TRBJ1-5,NA,TRBV12-3/TRBV12-4,CASSKRTGTDPPQHF,TGTGCCAGCAGTAAACGGACCGGTACAGATCCGCCCCAGCATTTT
NA,TRBJ1-1,NA,TRBV5-8,CASSLEFWGQEAFF,TGTGCCAGCAGCTTGGAATTTTGGGGTCAAGAAGCTTTCTTT
once,TRBJ2-7,NA,TRBV5-4,CASSLEAGVNYEQYF,TGTGCCAGCAGCTTGGAGGCAGGGGTAAACTACGAGCAGTACTTC
NA,TRBJ1-1,TRBD1,TRBV5-6,CASSRGSGTEGFYGTEAFF,TGTGCCAGCAGCCGAGGTTCCGGGACAGAGGGGTTTTATGGCACTGAAGCTTTCTTT
few,TRBJ1-2,NA,TRBV4-1,CASSQEDRIDGYTF,TGCGCCAGCAGCCAAGAAGACAGGATAGATGGCTACACCTTC
NA,TRBJ2-3,TRBD2,TRBV7-6,CASSSSGGASDTQYF,TGTGCCAGCAGCTCTAGCGGGGGGGCATCAGATACGCAGTATTTT
many,TRBJ1-5,TRBD1,TRBV7-8,CASSSSGGVSNQPQHF,TGTGCCAGCAGCTCATCAGGGGGGGTTAGCAATCAGCCCCAGCATTTT
NA,TRBJ2-1,NA,TRBV7-8,CASSRDRINEQFF,TGTGCCAGCAGCAGAGACCGAATCAATGAGCAGTTCTTC
NA,TRBJ2-3,NA,TRBV12-3/TRBV12-4,CASSLGPWTDTQYF,TGTGCCAGCAGTTTGGGACCCTGGACAGATACGCAGTATTTT
few,TRBJ1-5,NA,TRBV2,CASSPMGNQPQHF,TGTGCCAGCAGCCCAATGGGCAATCAGCCCCAGCATTTT
NA,TRBJ1-5,NA,TRBV4-3,CASSPRAMGNQPQHF,TGCGCCAGCAGCCCTCGGGCCATGGGAAATCAGCCCCAGCATTTT
few,TRBJ2-6,NA,TRBV4-1,CASSQGLAVGRFLSGANVLTF,TGCGCCAGCAGCCAAGGCTTGGCGGTGGGGCGGTTCCTCTCTGGGGCCAACGTCCTGACTTTC
NA,TRBJ2-7,NA,TRBV7-6,CASSLAYGGPGYEQYF,TGTGCCAGCAGCTTAGCATACGGGGGGCCGGGCTACGAGCAGTACTTC
NA,TRBJ2-5,NA,TRBV12-3/TRBV12-4,CASSPLGVGTQYF,TGTGCCAGCAGTCCCCTAGGGGTAGGGACCCAGTACTTC
NA,TRBJ1-6,TRBD1,TRBV6-1,CASRQGNNSPLHF,TGTGCCAGCCGACAGGGCAATAATTCACCCCTCCACTTT
few,TRBJ2-3,NA,TRBV7-9,CASSPLPPGYGTDTQYF,TGTGCCAGCAGCCCTCTACCTCCCGGATACGGCACAGATACGCAGTATTTT
NA,TRBJ2-7,NA,TRBV7-6,CASSSASDYEQYF,TGTGCCAGCAGCTCCGCTAGCGACTACGAGCAGTACTTC
NA,TRBJ2-3,TRBD2,TRBV6-8,CASSYRAGGQEDTQYF,TGTGCCAGCAGTTACAGGGCGGGGGGGCAGGAAGATACGCAGTATTTT
NA,TRBJ1-6,NA,TRBV7-8,CASSSDPDYNSPLHF,TGTGCCAGCAGCTCAGACCCAGACTATAATTCACCCCTCCACTTT
NA,TRBJ2-3,NA,TRBV7-2,CASSLLFDAQGDTQYF,TGTGCCAGCAGCTTATTATTCGACGCACAAGGGGATACGCAGTATTTT
NA,TRBJ2-2,NA,TRBV7-2,CASSLGSGELFF,TGTGCCAGCAGCTTAGGGTCCGGGGAGCTGTTTTTT
once,TRBJ1-3,NA,TRBV4-1,CASSQDSGTNAGNTIYF,TGCGCCAGCAGCCAAGATAGCGGGACCAACGCTGGAAACACCATATATTTT